A selection of T cell receptor beta chains follows, all from one sample in a study of shared clonotypes between healthy human individuals. Sequencing was performed with immunoSEQ multiplex PCR; in TCRdb, only in-frame clones are kept and a portion is missing. The table includes roughly 2.2 million clones, 80% to 95% detected once. Sequenced input: naive CD4+ T cells from PBMCs. These receptors came from a man in his late teens or twenties in good health. Some clones in this sample may be carry-over from other donors' samples. The conserved cysteine and the conserved F or W are not part of the CDR3 here.

V	J	CDR3
TRBV4-1	TRBJ2-7	ASSQDRALAAYEQY
TRBV6-1	TRBJ1-4	ATALGGATNEKLF
TRBV7-2	TRBJ2-1	ASSPGVPNEQF
TRBV6-1	TRBJ2-1	ASNFREPYNEQF
TRBV7-9	TRBJ2-3	ASSPRGLTDTQY
TRBV18	TRBJ2-5	ASSRASPETQY
TRBV6-1	TRBJ2-7	ASSPRLVPSYEQY
TRBV9	TRBJ2-7	ASSSRLAGYEQY
TRBV27	TRBJ2-5	ASSPGLRAETQY
TRBV20-1	TRBJ2-5	SASPSSLY
TRBV6-5	TRBJ2-1	ATTDASEQF
TRBV15	TRBJ2-4	ATSREIGGPPKNIQY
TRBV30	TRBJ1-4	AWSVHGGTREKLF
TRBV11-3	TRBJ2-3	ASSLRGPSSTDTQY
TRBV4-2	TRBJ2-1	ASSQPTWGGRALLDEQF
TRBV7-2	TRBJ2-5	ASSLMDRFETQY
TRBV19	TRBJ1-5	ASSIGTHSNQPQH
TRBV10-1	TRBJ1-1	ASSDGGGAF
TRBV2	TRBJ2-1	ASSPDSSYNEQF
TRBV28	TRBJ1-1	ASTSGQGYTEAF
TRBV27	TRBJ1-1	ASSLGTGTGNTEAF
TRBV20-1	TRBJ1-1	SASLNTEAF
TRBV4-1	TRBJ2-3	ASSHLDRGRLDTQY
TRBV10-1	TRBJ2-3	ASRRYYTQY
TRBV11-2	TRBJ2-7	ASSFIGRASMRNEQY
TRBV5-1	TRBJ1-2	ASSSGTIYGYT
TRBV4-2	TRBJ2-3	ASSQDLRETQY
TRBV2	TRBJ1-5	ASSGTGATQPQH
TRBV29-1	TRBJ2-1	SVVRHNEQF
TRBV30	TRBJ2-7	AWRPDRLSYEQY
TRBV6-5	TRBJ1-5	ASSYSGGLGPQH
TRBV28	TRBJ2-7	ASSFLAGQNYEQY
TRBV7-3	TRBJ1-4	ASSPRWVVEKLF
TRBV6-5	TRBJ2-5	ASSFGQRDETQY
TRBV27	TRBJ2-6	ASSLKYGSGANVLT
TRBV7-2	TRBJ2-7	ASSSHEEGITYEQY
TRBV20-1	TRBJ1-2	SARAQGGYT
TRBV6-1	TRBJ1-5	ASSERIQGGDQPQH
TRBV5-4	TRBJ2-7	ASSFPVGDEQY
TRBV5-1	TRBJ2-3	ASSLLLAGGSNTQY
TRBV5-1	TRBJ1-4	ASSSGTDNEKLF
TRBV29-1	TRBJ2-1	SVELHLTGLAAAIQF
TRBV28	TRBJ2-3	ASRPGLAGGRGTDTQY
TRBV7-2	TRBJ2-7	ASSLAGAYEQY
TRBV4-1	TRBJ1-1	ASSQDTAALNTEAF
TRBV6-5	TRBJ1-4	ASSYGPGFNEKLF
TRBV2	TRBJ1-5	ASSRGRVGQPQH
TRBV7-9	TRBJ1-1	ASSLLFPNTEAF
TRBV11-2	TRBJ2-1	ASRVQGLYNEQF
TRBV5-1	TRBJ2-2	ASSLEGVGTGELF
TRBV5-1	TRBJ2-6	ASSFQGQTGANVLT
TRBV4-2	TRBJ2-1	ASSQRLAANEQF
TRBV28	TRBJ1-2	ASRTGLTNNYGYT
TRBV18	TRBJ1-1	ASSQTVNTEAF
TRBV5-1	TRBJ2-7	ASSLASSEQY
TRBV27	TRBJ2-3	ASSLSTRGTWGESADTQY
TRBV15	TRBJ1-5	ATSRDRGPLGPQH